The rows below give T cell receptor beta chains drawn from one sample of a study of T cell repertoires in cytomegalovirus infection. TCRdb processed the reads anew with MiXCR; each CDR3 protein has one entry. The data show about 830,000 distinct CDR3 sequences, 32% seen once. Their cognate antigens are unknown. Sequenced here: cultured CD8+ T cells from PBMCs, sampled from culture after CMV antigen stimulation. The receptors derive from a human donor in good health (CMV status not recorded). Some clones in this sample may be carry-over from other donors' samples. CDR3s include the opening cysteine and the closing phenylalanine or tryptophan. D genes are given only for firm matches. Size is omitted from some rows. Given values are once, few, many or a class for expanded clones.

TRBV7-2	.	TRBJ2-5	many	CASSLSLAGPLVETQYF	TGTGCCAGCAGCTTATCTTTGGCGGGCCCGCTGGTGGAGACCCAGTACTTC
TRBV20-1	.	TRBJ2-1	.	CSAAPDYGNEQFF	TGCAGTGCAGCCCCAGATTACGGCAATGAGCAGTTCTTC
TRBV6-2/TRBV6-3	.	TRBJ1-1	few	CASSYAQLTEAFF	TGTGCCAGCAGTTACGCACAGCTGACTGAAGCTTTCTTT
TRBV4-1	TRBD2	TRBJ2-5	few	CASSPQGTSGQETQYF	TGCGCCAGCAGCCCCCAGGGGACTAGCGGACAAGAGACCCAGTACTTC
TRBV4-1	.	TRBJ2-1	few	CASSQGWGVQFNEQFF	TGCGCCAGCAGCCAAGGCTGGGGGGTACAATTCAATGAGCAGTTCTTC
TRBV29-1	.	TRBJ1-1	.	CSVETGKDTEAFF	TGCAGCGTTGAAACAGGGAAGGACACTGAAGCTTTCTTT
TRBV27	TRBD2	TRBJ2-5	.	CASSSYNLAGKIEETQYF	TGTGCCAGCAGTTCCTATAATCTAGCGGGGAAAATCGAAGAGACCCAGTACTTC
TRBV12-3/TRBV12-4	TRBD1	TRBJ1-1	many	CASTGTGENTEAFF	TGTGCCAGCACCGGCACAGGGGAGAACACTGAAGCTTTCTTT
TRBV27	TRBD2	TRBJ2-1	.	CASSILAGVRNEQFF	TGTGCCAGCAGCATACTAGCGGGGGTAAGGAATGAGCAGTTCTTC
TRBV2	TRBD2	TRBJ2-1	.	CARKTSGDAWDEQFF	TGTGCCAGGAAGACTAGCGGGGATGCCTGGGATGAGCAGTTCTTC
TRBV5-6	.	TRBJ2-7	.	CASSWGRLWEQYF	TGTGCCAGCAGCTGGGGACGGCTTTGGGAGCAGTACTTC
TRBV4-1	TRBD2	TRBJ2-2	.	CASSQALAGGTGELFF	TGCGCCAGCAGCCAAGCTTTGGCGGGGGGCACCGGGGAGCTGTTTTTT
TRBV7-6	.	TRBJ2-5	.	CASSSTGHEETQYF	TGTGCCAGCAGCTCAACGGGACATGAGGAGACCCAGTACTTC
TRBV4-1	.	TRBJ2-2	few	CASSQDAEIRGRAGELFF	TGCGCCAGCAGCCAAGATGCGGAGATCAGGGGCCGGGCCGGGGAGCTGTTTTTT
TRBV19	TRBD1	TRBJ1-5	.	CASTMMGQGFQPQHF	TGTGCCAGTACCATGATGGGACAGGGGTTTCAGCCCCAGCATTTT
TRBV12-3/TRBV12-4	.	TRBJ1-2	many	CASSLGTAHGYTF	TGTGCCAGCAGTTTAGGGACAGCCCATGGCTACACCTTC
TRBV7-6	TRBD1	TRBJ2-1	.	CASSITGDNEQFF	TGTGCCAGCAGCATTACAGGGGACAATGAGCAGTTCTTC
TRBV12-3/TRBV12-4	.	TRBJ2-5	.	CASGPRRGETQYF	TGTGCCAGCGGCCCTAGACGGGGAGAGACCCAGTACTTC
TRBV10-3	.	TRBJ2-3	.	CAIRERTGRTDTQYF	TGTGCCATCCGAGAGAGAACAGGCCGCACAGATACGCAGTATTTT
TRBV7-4	.	TRBJ1-1	.	CASSRNWGTEAFF	TGTGCCAGCAGTCGGAATTGGGGTACTGAAGCTTTCTTT
TRBV27	TRBD1	TRBJ1-2	.	CASSGTGGWGYTF	TGTGCCAGCAGCGGGACAGGGGGCTGGGGCTACACCTTC
TRBV4-1	TRBD1	TRBJ1-1	few	CASSQQGGVEAFF	TGCGCCAGCAGCCAACAGGGGGGGGTTGAAGCTTTCTTT
TRBV7-9	.	TRBJ2-2	.	CATSLGVSSTGELFF	TGTGCCACCAGCTTAGGGGTTAGCTCCACCGGGGAGCTGTTTTTT
TRBV7-2	.	TRBJ2-2	many	CASSHRGLGTGELFF	TGTGCCAGCAGCCATCGAGGACTGGGCACCGGGGAGCTGTTTTTT
TRBV12-3/TRBV12-4	.	TRBJ1-3	.	CASSDSSGNTIYF	TGTGCCAGCAGCGACAGCTCTGGAAACACCATATATTTT
TRBV18	TRBD1	TRBJ2-2	many	CASSPPDRDGTGELFF	TGTGCCAGCTCACCACCGGACAGGGACGGCACCGGGGAGCTGTTTTTT
TRBV20-1	.	TRBJ1-2	.	CSARVGEGYTF	TGCAGTGCTAGAGTCGGGGAGGGCTACACCTTC
TRBV15	.	TRBJ2-5	few	CATSRGRGETQYF	TGTGCCACCAGCAGAGGTAGAGGAGAGACCCAGTACTTC
TRBV10-2	.	TRBJ2-5	once	CASSGRGRLETQYF	TGCGCCAGCAGTGGAAGGGGCAGGTTGGAGACCCAGTACTTC
TRBV13	.	TRBJ2-2	.	CASSFESNTGELFF	TGTGCCAGCAGCTTCGAATCGAACACCGGGGAGCTGTTTTTT
TRBV7-8	.	TRBJ1-5	few	CASSPRVEPSNQPQHF	TGTGCCAGCAGCCCTAGGGTAGAGCCTAGCAATCAGCCCCAGCATTTT
TRBV27	TRBD1	TRBJ2-7	once	CASSSMGQGDYEQYF	TGTGCCAGCAGTTCCATGGGACAGGGGGACTACGAGCAGTACTTC
TRBV5-5	TRBD1	TRBJ1-1	few	CASSSKTGTGGEAFF	TGTGCCAGCAGCTCAAAAACCGGGACAGGGGGTGAAGCTTTCTTT
TRBV6-1	TRBD1	TRBJ2-2	.	CASSWVGGADTGELFF	TGTGCCAGCAGTTGGGTAGGGGGCGCGGACACCGGGGAGCTGTTTTTT
TRBV27	.	TRBJ1-5	.	CASSPSGVGQPQHF	TGTGCCAGCAGTCCCTCAGGGGTGGGGCAGCCCCAGCATTTT
TRBV7-2	TRBD1	TRBJ1-1	many	CAPLRRGRFGTEAFF	TGTGCCCCGCTAAGGAGGGGGCGATTTGGCACTGAAGCTTTCTTT